This T cell receptor beta chain was retrieved from a study of T cells after yellow fever vaccination. MiXCR, run by TCRdb on the 5' RACE reads, gives a single entry per CDR3 protein. Altogether 250,000 to 350,000 distinct CDR3 sequences are present, 3.5% to 4.5% being singletons, with the ten largest covering roughly a fifth. Whole-study results and caveats: Abundant bulk-population clonotypes could contaminate the FACS-sorted repertoires.

The table lists this clonotype with a few counts. Its antigen remains unknown. In germline, CDR1 is DFQATT, CDR2 SNEGSKA (reference sequence). This CDR3 is built from 13 residues. Trimming removed 4 bases at V and 9 bases at J, with 16 bases between. The source material was PBMCs, sampled 15 days after the yellow fever booster vaccination. V and J are TRBV20-1 and TRBJ2-1; possible D gene TRBD2, 7 bases. This clonotype was sampled from a man between 18 and 29 years old who received the YFV17D yellow fever vaccine. CDR3 in DNA: TGCAGTGCTACAGGGGAGGGATATGGTGAGCAGTTCTTC. It codes for CSATGEGYGEQFF.